A selection of T cell receptor beta chains follows, all from one sample in a study of blood T cells in healthy people across ages. MiXCR was run by TCRdb on the 5' RACE reads, yielding one entry per CDR3 protein. The data contain roughly 800,000 distinct CDR3 sequences, roughly 64% of them singletons. Source material: blood. Every receptor here comes from a man in his thirties or forties in good health. Both conserved end residues are trimmed from each CDR3. Each record gives: D gene, J gene, clone size, V gene, CDR3 protein. D genes are given only for firm matches. Some rows have no size entry. The others give once, few or many, or a class for an expanded clone.

d_gene: NA; j_gene: TRBJ2-7; abundance: few; v_gene: TRBV20-1; CDR3aa: SARETGYEQY
d_gene: NA; j_gene: TRBJ2-7; abundance: few; v_gene: TRBV3-1; CDR3aa: ASSQDRLRNQY
d_gene: NA; j_gene: TRBJ2-7; abundance: few; v_gene: TRBV19; CDR3aa: ASSIGQGSYEQY
d_gene: NA; j_gene: TRBJ2-1; abundance: NA; v_gene: TRBV30; CDR3aa: AWRAPYNEQF
d_gene: NA; j_gene: TRBJ2-3; abundance: few; v_gene: TRBV9; CDR3aa: ASSDAHTDTQY
d_gene: TRBD1; j_gene: NA; abundance: few; v_gene: TRBV7-9; CDR3aa: ASSLTKGQPYEQY
d_gene: NA; j_gene: NA; abundance: NA; v_gene: TRBV27; CDR3aa: ASSLSADSSYEQY
d_gene: NA; j_gene: TRBJ2-1; abundance: once; v_gene: TRBV7-2; CDR3aa: ASSLAPEPTLEQF
d_gene: TRBD1; j_gene: TRBJ1-2; abundance: few; v_gene: TRBV12-3/TRBV12-4; CDR3aa: ASRGDRGAYGYT
d_gene: TRBD2; j_gene: TRBJ2-5; abundance: NA; v_gene: TRBV9; CDR3aa: ASSVDPSGQETQY